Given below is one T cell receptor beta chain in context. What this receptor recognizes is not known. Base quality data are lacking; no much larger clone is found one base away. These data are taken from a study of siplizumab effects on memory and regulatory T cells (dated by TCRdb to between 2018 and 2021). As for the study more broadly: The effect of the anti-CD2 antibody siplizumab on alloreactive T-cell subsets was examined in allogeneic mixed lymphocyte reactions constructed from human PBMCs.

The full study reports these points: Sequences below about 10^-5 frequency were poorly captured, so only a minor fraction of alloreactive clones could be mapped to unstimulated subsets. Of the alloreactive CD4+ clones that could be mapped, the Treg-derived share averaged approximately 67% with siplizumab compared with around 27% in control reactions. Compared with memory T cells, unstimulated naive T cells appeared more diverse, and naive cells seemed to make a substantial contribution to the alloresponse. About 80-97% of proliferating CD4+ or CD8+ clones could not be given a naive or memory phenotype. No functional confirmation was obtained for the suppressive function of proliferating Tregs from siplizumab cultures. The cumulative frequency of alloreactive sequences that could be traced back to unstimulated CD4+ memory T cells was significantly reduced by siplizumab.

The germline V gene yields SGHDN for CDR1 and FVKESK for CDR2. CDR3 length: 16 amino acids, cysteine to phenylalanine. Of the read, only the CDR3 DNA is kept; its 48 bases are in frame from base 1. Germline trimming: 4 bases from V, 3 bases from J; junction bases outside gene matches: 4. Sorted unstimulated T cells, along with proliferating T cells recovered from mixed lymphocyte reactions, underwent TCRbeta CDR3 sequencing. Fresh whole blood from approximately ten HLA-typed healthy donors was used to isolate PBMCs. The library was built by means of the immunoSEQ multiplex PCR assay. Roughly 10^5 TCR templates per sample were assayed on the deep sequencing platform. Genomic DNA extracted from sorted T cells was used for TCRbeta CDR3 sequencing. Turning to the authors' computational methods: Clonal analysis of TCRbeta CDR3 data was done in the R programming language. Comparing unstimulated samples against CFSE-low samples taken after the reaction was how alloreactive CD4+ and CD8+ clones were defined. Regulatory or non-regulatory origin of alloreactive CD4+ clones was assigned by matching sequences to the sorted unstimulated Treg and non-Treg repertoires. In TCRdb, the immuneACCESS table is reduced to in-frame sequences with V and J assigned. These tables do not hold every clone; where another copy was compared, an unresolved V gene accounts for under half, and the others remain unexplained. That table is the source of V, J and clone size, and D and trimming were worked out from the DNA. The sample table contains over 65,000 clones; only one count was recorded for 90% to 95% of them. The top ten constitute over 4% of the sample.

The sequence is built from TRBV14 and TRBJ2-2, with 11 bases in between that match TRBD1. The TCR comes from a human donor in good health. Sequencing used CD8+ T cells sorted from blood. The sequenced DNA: TGTGCCAGCAGCCCCTTGGACAGGGGGCACACCGGGGAGCTGTTTTTT. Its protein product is CASSPLDRGHTGELFF.